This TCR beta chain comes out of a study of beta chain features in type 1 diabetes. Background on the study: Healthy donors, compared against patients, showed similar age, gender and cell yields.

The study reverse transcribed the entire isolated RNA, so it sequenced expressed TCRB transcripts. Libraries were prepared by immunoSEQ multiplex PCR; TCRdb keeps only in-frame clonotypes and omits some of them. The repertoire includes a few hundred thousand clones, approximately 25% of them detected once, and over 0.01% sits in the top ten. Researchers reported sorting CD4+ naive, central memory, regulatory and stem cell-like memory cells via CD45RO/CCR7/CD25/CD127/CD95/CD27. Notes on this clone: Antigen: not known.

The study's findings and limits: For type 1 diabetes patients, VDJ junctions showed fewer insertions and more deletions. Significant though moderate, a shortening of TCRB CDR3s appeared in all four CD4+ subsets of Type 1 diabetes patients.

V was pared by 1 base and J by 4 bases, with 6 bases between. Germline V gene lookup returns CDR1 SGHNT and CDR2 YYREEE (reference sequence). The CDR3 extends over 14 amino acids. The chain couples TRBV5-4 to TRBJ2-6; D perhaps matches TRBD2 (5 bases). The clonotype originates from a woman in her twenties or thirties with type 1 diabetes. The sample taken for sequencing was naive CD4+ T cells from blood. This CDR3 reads CASSLLAGANVLTF. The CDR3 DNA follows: TGTGCCAGCAGCTTGCTAGCCGGGGCCAACGTCCTGACTTTC.